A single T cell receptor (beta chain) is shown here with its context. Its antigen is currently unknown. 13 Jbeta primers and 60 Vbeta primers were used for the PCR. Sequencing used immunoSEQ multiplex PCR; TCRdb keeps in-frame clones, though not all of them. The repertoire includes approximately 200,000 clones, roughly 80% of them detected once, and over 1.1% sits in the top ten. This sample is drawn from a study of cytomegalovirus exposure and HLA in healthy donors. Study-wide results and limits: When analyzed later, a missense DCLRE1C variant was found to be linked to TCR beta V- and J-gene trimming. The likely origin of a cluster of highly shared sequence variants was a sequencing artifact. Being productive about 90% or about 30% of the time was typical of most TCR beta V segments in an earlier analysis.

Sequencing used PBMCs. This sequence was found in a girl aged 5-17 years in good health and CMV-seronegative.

CDR3 region: CASSAGNSYEQYF. The CDR3 DNA is TGTGCCAGCAGCGCCGGGAACTCCTACGAGCAGTACTTC. The V gene is TRBV7-2, the J gene TRBJ2-7; D might be TRBD2 (5 bases). The V end was cut by 5 bases, the J end by 0 bases, with 8 bases between. This CDR3 comprises 13 residues. Germline V gene sequence: CDR1 SGHTA, CDR2 FQGNSA.